The 19 T cell receptor beta chains presented below share a single source sample, sequenced in a study of OX40 agonist ivuxolimab in advanced cancers. The protocol was immunoSEQ multiplex PCR, while the TCRdb copy is restricted to in-frame clones and leaves out a portion. The table lists about 80,000 clones, over 80% of them singletons. Sequencing was performed on CD4+ or CD8+ T cells sorted from blood, taken in a trial of the OX40 agonist ivuxolimab. These receptors were taken from an adult with an advanced solid tumor such as melanoma, head and neck, liver or kidney cancer.

The chain joins TRBV2 to TRBJ2-7, with a possible D match to TRBD2 (6 bases). Germline lookup yields CDR1 SNHLY and CDR2 FYNNEI. The CDR3 sequence is 15 residues long. The germline V and J ends were trimmed by 2 bases and 0 bases, with 11 bases remaining between them. CDR3 in DNA: TGTGCCAGCAGTGAATGGGGGGAGAGCTCCTACGAGCAGTACTTC. Protein product: CASSEWGESSYEQYF.

The V and J genes are TRBV29-1 and TRBJ2-7; D remains ambiguous. The CDR3 contains 13 residues. Between the trimmed V and J ends, which lost 7 bases and 5 bases, there was a span of 18 bases. The germline V gene encodes CDR1 SQVTM and CDR2 ANQGSEA. The CDR3 bases are TGCAGCGCCAATCCATGGGGTCAAGACGAGCAGTACTTC. Its protein product is CSANPWGQDEQYF.

The table lists this clone with a few counts. The chain combines TRBV6-1 with TRBJ1-6; 9 bases line up with TRBD1. The CDR3 sequence is 15 residues long. CDR1 and CDR2 from the germline V gene are MNHNS and SASEGT. V gave up 1 base and J gave up 5 bases; unmatched junction bases: 0. CDR3 amino acids: CASSEGTGDNSPLHF. The CDR3 nucleotides are TGTGCCAGCAGTGAAGGGACAGGGGATAATTCACCCCTCCACTTT.

J is TRBJ1-5 and V is TRBV2; a weak D match, TRBD1 (6 bases). The CDR3 is 15 amino acids. V gave up 8 bases and J gave up 3 bases, with 17 bases separating them. Germline V gene data show CDR1 as SNHLY and CDR2 as FYNNEI. The CDR3 DNA reads as TGTGCCAGCGACCGGGGGCCATCTGACAATCAGCCCCAGCATTTT. Protein product: CASDRGPSDNQPQHF. Filled out from reference TRBV2 and TRBJ1-5, the complete variable domain reads EPEVTQTPSHQVTQMGQEVILRCVPISNHLYFYWYRQILGQKVEFLVSFYNNEISEKSEIFDDQFSVERPDGSNFTLKIRSTKLEDSAMYFCASDRGPSDNQPQHFGDGTRLSIL.

This chain uses TRBV27 with TRBJ2-2, with 10 bases aligning to TRBD1. Trimming cost V 4 bases and J 2 bases; bases outside gene matches: 4. CDR1 MNHEY and CDR2 SMNVEV come from the germline V gene (reference sequence). The CDR3 extends over 16 amino acids. CDR3 coding DNA: TGTGCCAGCAGTTCCGACAGGGGGCACAACACCGGGGAGCTGTTTTTT. Translated: CASSSDRGHNTGELFF.

The chain is built from TRBV30 and TRBJ2-1, with TRBD1 matching over 9 bases. The ends lost 2 bases at V and 3 bases at J; junction bases unmatched: 8. The CDR3 is 16 amino acids. Germline V lookup: CDR1 GTSNPN, CDR2 SVGIG (reference sequence). The CDR3 DNA follows: TGTGCCTGGAGTACATTATGGGGACAGGGCTACAATGAGCAGTTCTTC. Residues: CAWSTLWGQGYNEQFF.

The chain combines TRBV5-6 with TRBJ2-3, with D possibly being TRBD2 (6 bases). The CDR3 covers 12 residues. Looked up from germline, CDR1 is SGHDT and CDR2 is YYEEEE. V was trimmed by 5 bases and J by 9 bases, leaving 13 bases between them. CDR3 in DNA: TGTGCCAGCAGGGGACTCACCCAAACGCAGTATTTT. This gives the protein CASRGLTQTQYF.

V gene TRBV2 combines with J gene TRBJ2-5; possible D gene TRBD2, 6 bases. Trimming took off 2 bases at V and 2 bases at J, with 12 bases between the two ends. CDR3 length: 15 residues. Germline CDR1 SNHLY, CDR2 FYNNEI. CDR3 coding DNA: TGTGCCAGCAGTGAATACTGGGGGGTTCAAGAGACCCAGTACTTC. This encodes CASSEYWGVQETQYF. Combining the CDR3 with reference TRBV2 and TRBJ2-5 gives the whole variable domain EPEVTQTPSHQVTQMGQEVILRCVPISNHLYFYWYRQILGQKVEFLVSFYNNEISEKSEIFDDQFSVERPDGSNFTLKIRSTKLEDSAMYFCASSEYWGVQETQYFGPGTRLLVL.

This clone was recorded only once. The chain recombines TRBV19 with TRBJ2-1; D remains unclear. The CDR3 loop spans 13 amino acids. V dropped 5 bases and J dropped 4 bases, with 9 bases sitting between them. Per germline, CDR1 LNHDA and CDR2 SQIVND (reference sequence). CDR3 amino acids: CASSHPAYNEQFF. Here the CDR3 DNA reads TGTGCCAGTAGTCACCCGGCTTACAATGAGCAGTTCTTC.

The chain is built from TRBV19 and TRBJ2-7; TRBD1 matches 7 bases. The CDR3 spans 15 residues. Germline V CDR1 and CDR2: LNHDA, SQIVND (reference sequence). V lost 1 base, J lost 2 bases, and 5 bases stayed unmatched. CDR3 in amino acids: CASSIATGAPYEQYF. The CDR3 region has the DNA TGTGCCAGTAGTATAGCTACAGGGGCCCCCTACGAGCAGTACTTC. The whole variable domain, remainder taken from reference TRBV19 and TRBJ2-7, is DGGITQSPKYLFRKEGQNVTLSCEQNLNHDAMYWYRQDPGQGLRLIYYSQIVNDFQKGDIAEGYSVSREKKESFPLTVTSAQKNPTAFYLCASSIATGAPYEQYFGPGTRLTVT.

The genes are TRBV7-8 and TRBJ2-1; the match to TRBD2 covers 9 bases. The germline V gene encodes CDR1 SGHVS and CDR2 FQNEAQ. V trimming: 4 bases; J trimming: 3 bases; junction bases outside the gene matches: 10. The CDR3 extends over 17 amino acids. The DNA for the CDR3 is TGTGCCAGCAGCTCAGGAGGCGGGGGGGCGAGCTACAATGAGCAGTTCTTC. Translated: CASSSGGGGASYNEQFF.

The chain combines TRBV7-6 with TRBJ1-3, with TRBD1 matching over 9 bases. The CDR3 contains 15 residues. The V and J ends lost 4 bases and 3 bases, in that order; junction bases with no gene match: 4. Per germline, CDR1 SGHVS and CDR2 FNYEAQ. The CDR3 bases are TGTGCCAGCAGCTCGGGACAGGGTCTTGGAAACACCATATATTTT. Translation gives CASSSGQGLGNTIYF.

The chain has TRBV13 and TRBJ2-5; D is unresolved. Germline V gene sequence: CDR1 PRHDT, CDR2 FYEKMQ (reference sequence). This CDR3 is 11 amino acids long. The germline V and J ends were trimmed by 5 bases and 11 bases, with 12 bases remaining between them. The CDR3 DNA reads as TGTGCCAGCAGCATCCGACAAGAGCAGTACTTC. It translates to CASSIRQEQYF.

V gene TRBV19 combines with J gene TRBJ1-1, with 8 bases fitting TRBD1. CDR1 and CDR2 from the germline V gene are LNHDA and SQIVND (reference sequence). The V and J ends lost 4 bases and 0 bases, in that order; junction bases with no gene match: 10. The CDR3 covers 17 residues. The DNA of the CDR3 is TGTGCCAGTAGTACGGACAGGGAGGGACTGATGAACACTGAAGCTTTCTTT. This gives the protein CASSTDREGLMNTEAFF. The whole variable domain, filled in from reference TRBV19 and TRBJ1-1, reads DGGITQSPKYLFRKEGQNVTLSCEQNLNHDAMYWYRQDPGQGLRLIYYSQIVNDFQKGDIAEGYSVSREKKESFPLTVTSAQKNPTAFYLCASSTDREGLMNTEAFFGQGTRLTVV.

As DNA, the CDR3 is TGTGCCAGCAGCGTTCAGGGAGCGTCAGACACCGGGGAGCTGTTTTTT. Residues: CASSVQGASDTGELFF. The chain uses TRBV9 and TRBJ2-2, with D possibly being TRBD1 or TRBD2 (5 bases each). CDR3 length: 16 amino acids. In germline, CDR1 is SGDLS, CDR2 YYNGEE. The V end was cut by 2 bases, the J end by 3 bases, with 14 bases between.

This clone occurred once. The chain links TRBV4-1 to TRBJ1-5, with 7 positions matching TRBD1. This CDR3 region has 13 residues. V was pared by 2 bases and J by 6 bases, with 1 base of the junction left unmatched. From germline, CDR1 is MGHRA and CDR2 YSYEKL. CDR3 in DNA: TGCGCCAGCAGCCAACGACAGGGTCAGCCCCAGCATTTT. Encoded protein: CASSQRQGQPQHF.

The chain couples TRBV9 to TRBJ2-1; 10 nucleotides align to TRBD2. CDR3 length: 15 residues. Per germline, CDR1 SGDLS and CDR2 YYNGEE. The ends lost 3 bases at V and 6 bases at J; junction bases unmatched: 6. The DNA for the CDR3 is TGTGCCAGCAGCGCTCGGACTAGCGGCCTCAATGAGCAGTTCTTC. This translates into CASSARTSGLNEQFF.

The V gene is TRBV4-1, the J gene TRBJ1-1, with unresolved D. Trimming took off 1 base at V and 4 bases at J, with 13 bases between the two ends. The CDR3 has 15 residues. Germline lookup yields CDR1 MGHRA and CDR2 YSYEKL. CDR3 protein: CASSQVAGGSTEAFF. The CDR3 DNA sequence: TGCGCCAGCAGCCAAGTGGCGGGAGGAAGCACTGAAGCTTTCTTT.

This rearrangement joins TRBV7-6 to TRBJ2-7, with a weak D call TRBD1 (5 bases). From germline, CDR1 is SGHVS and CDR2 FNYEAQ. V lost 7 bases to trimming and J lost 2 bases, with 15 bases between them. The CDR3 runs to 14 residues. CDR3 sequence: CASKVGQTAYEQYF. The CDR3 nucleotides are TGTGCCAGCAAGGTGGGGCAAACAGCCTACGAGCAGTACTTC.